Detailed here is one TCR beta chain. Antigen specificity is unknown. Germline CDR1 is SGDLS and CDR2 is YYNGEE. CDR3 size: 14 residues. Trimming removed 1 base at V and 5 bases at J, with 10 bases between. These data belong to a study of T cell responses to AZD1222 COVID-19 vaccine. Sequencing was performed with immunoSEQ multiplex PCR; in TCRdb, only in-frame clones are kept and a portion is missing. The table lists more than 150,000 clones, approximately 91% of them singletons. Whole-study results and caveats: The donors showed a predominance of white British ancestry and of females, with possible underestimation of clonal diversity.

This material consisted of peripheral blood, taken 28 days after the second AZD1222 dose. The clonotype comes from an adult who received the AZD1222 COVID-19 vaccine. V and J are TRBV9 and TRBJ2-1, with D possibly TRBD2 on 5 matching bases. The CDR3 reads CASSVMWRDNEQFF. The DNA of the CDR3 is TGTGCCAGCAGCGTAATGTGGCGGGACAATGAGCAGTTCTTC.